This TCR beta chain was identified during a study of PD-L1 blockade in urothelial cancer. About the study: Blood analysis was done at 3 weeks (second dose) and 6 weeks after treatment began. Blood gave a median about 140,000 T cells.

Overall study results and limits: At the 3-week point, tumor-associated blood clones expanded more in durable-benefit patients.

Trimming cost V 5 bases and J 7 bases; bases outside gene matches: 3. Germline V gene lookup returns CDR1 MNHNY and CDR2 SVGAGI (reference sequence). This CDR3 region has 13 residues. This clone appeared a single time. Its matching antigen is unknown. Produced via immunoSEQ multiplex PCR; TCRdb's table is partial and in-frame only. The repertoire holds over 65,000 clones, about 90% seen once, with around 4.2% in the top ten. Regarding time point: pretreatment peripheral blood. This clonotype originated in a man between 65 and 80 years old with urothelial cancer. The V gene is TRBV6-6, the J gene TRBJ2-2, with 8 bases lining up with TRBD1. Specimen: PBMCs, collected around atezolizumab (anti-PD-L1) treatment. The CDR3 loop is CASSDRGNGELFF. The CDR3 region has the DNA TGTGCCAGCAGTGACAGGGGTAACGGGGAGCTGTTTTTT.